This TCR beta chain derives from a study of shared clonotypes between healthy human individuals. Study outcomes and limitations: The low donor count limited represented genetic and exposure-history diversity.

The CDR3 extends over 15 amino acids. Germline CDR1 MDHEN, CDR2 SYDVKM. Germline trimming cut 5 bases from V and 5 bases from J; bases unmatched to any gene: 7. Points on this clone: Its antigen is unknown.

Clones were sequenced by immunoSEQ multiplex PCR, and TCRdb holds only the in-frame ones, with some missing. This sample has about half a million clones, with approximately 80% found just once. V usage is TRBV28 and J usage is TRBJ2-5; 11 bases line up with TRBD1. The material sequenced was PBMCs. The sequence came from a woman between 40 and 50 years old in good health. Some clones in this sample may be carry-over from other donors' samples. The CDR3 sequence is CASSPGQGAWETQYF. The CDR3 DNA reads as TGTGCCAGCAGTCCCGGACAGGGGGCTTGGGAGACCCAGTACTTC.